A single sample gave rise to the 13 T cell receptor beta chains below, sequenced in a study of blood T cells in healthy people across ages. A second PCR of roughly 7 to 11 cycles used a sample-barcoded 5' primer and a J-beta primer mix. TCRdb processed the 5' RACE reads anew with MiXCR; each CDR3 protein has one entry. The sample contains hundreds of thousands of distinct CDR3 sequences, roughly three fifths of which appear only once. Sequencing was done on a sample of blood. All receptors come from a man between 35 and 55 years old in good health.

Judged by abundance, this clonotype is medium-sized. The V call is TRBV12-3 or TRBV12-4, the J call TRBJ2-5; D gene ambiguous. Trimming left V 7 bases short and J 3 bases short, with 12 bases between. The CDR3 runs to 13 residues. In DNA form, the CDR3 reads TGTGCCAGCAATGCGCTGCAAGAAGAGACCCAGTACTTC. Protein: CASNALQEETQYF.

The gene calls are TRBV3-1 and TRBJ2-3; 15 bases fit TRBD2. Germline V gives CDR1 LGHDT, CDR2 YNNKEL (reference sequence). V lost 5 bases to trimming and J lost 0 bases; unmatched junction nucleotides: 15. The CDR3 is 21 residues long. Here the CDR3 reads CASSYITGTSGGLYSTDTQYF. The CDR3 nucleotides read TGTGCCAGCAGCTATATAACCGGGACTAGCGGGGGGCTTTATAGCACAGATACGCAGTATTTT.

The chain combines TRBV24-1 with TRBJ2-5; D possibly corresponds to TRBD1 (5 bases). Germline assignment: CDR1 KGHDR and CDR2 SFDVKD. This CDR3 has 14 residues. The V end was cut by 6 bases, the J end by 2 bases, with 12 bases between. The CDR3: CATSPDRGQETQYF. The DNA of the CDR3 is TGTGCCACCAGTCCCGATAGGGGACAAGAGACCCAGTACTTC.

The chain employs TRBV7-8 and TRBJ2-1; tentatively, D is TRBD2 (7 bases). The V end lost 1 base, the J end lost 7 bases, and 14 bases lay between the germline ends. Germline V gene data show CDR1 as SGHVS and CDR2 as FQNEAQ. This CDR3 spans 15 amino acids. CDR3 nucleotide sequence: TGTGCCAGCAGCTTAGGTCGGGGGGCGCGGAATGAGCAGTTCTTC. Amino acids: CASSLGRGARNEQFF.

This chain uses TRBV6-4 with TRBJ2-2; tentatively, D is TRBD2 (6 bases). Germline loops: CDR1 MRHNA, CDR2 SNTAGT. The V end lost 7 bases, the J end lost 2 bases, and 20 bases lay between the germline ends. The length of the CDR3 is 17 residues. The CDR3 nucleotides read TGTGCCAGCACCTCAACCCACACGGAGGGTAACACCGGGGAGCTGTTTTTT. The encoded protein is CASTSTHTEGNTGELFF.

The V and J genes are TRBV12-3 or TRBV12-4 and TRBJ2-7; 11 positions agree with TRBD2. The CDR3 spans 18 residues. With 6 bases clipped from V and 0 bases from J, the junction kept 13 bases outside the gene matches. Here the CDR3 DNA reads TGTGCCAGCAGCCTAGCTTCTAGCGGGGGGCATAGCTCCTACGAGCAGTACTTC. Encoded protein: CASSLASSGGHSSYEQYF.

This clonotype showed up just a few times. DNA for the CDR3: TGTGCCAGCAGTTACACCGGGTTGGGCACAGATACGCAGTATTTT. It codes for CASSYTGLGTDTQYF. The chain links TRBV6-2 or TRBV6-3 to TRBJ2-3, with D unclear. V lost 2 bases to trimming and J lost 1 base, with 10 bases between them. The CDR3 is 15 amino acids. Germline-derived CDR1 and CDR2 are MNHEY and SVGEGT.

In its sample, this clonotype was seen a few times. The chain is built from TRBV20-1 and TRBJ2-7, with D possibly matching TRBD1 (8 bases). Germline values: CDR1 DFQATT, CDR2 SNEGSKA (reference sequence). Deletions cut 3 bases from V and 3 bases from J, with 15 bases between. The CDR3 sequence is 14 residues long. The DNA of the CDR3 is TGCAGTGCTAGTCGACAGGGGACTATCTACGAGCAGTACTTC. Translation: CSASRQGTIYEQYF.

The table lists this clonotype with many counts. V and J are TRBV7-8 and TRBJ2-7, with D perhaps TRBD1 (6 bases). The CDR3 runs to 15 residues. Trimming left V 5 bases short and J 0 bases short, with 14 bases between. Germline lookup yields CDR1 SGHVS and CDR2 FQNEAQ. The CDR3 loop reads CASSNLDRVSYEQYF. The CDR3 DNA sequence: TGTGCCAGCAGCAACTTGGACAGAGTCTCCTACGAGCAGTACTTC.

The chain links TRBV7-2 to TRBJ2-2; D is uncertain. Looked up from germline, CDR1 is SGHTA and CDR2 is FQGNSA. V lost 1 base, J lost 5 bases, and 8 bases lay in between. The CDR3 extends over 14 amino acids. The DNA of the CDR3 is TGTGCCAGCAGCTTAGAAACGGAAACCGGGGAGCTGTTTTTT. Translating gives CASSLETETGELFF.

This rearrangement joins TRBV28 to TRBJ1-2; tentative D call: TRBD1 (6 bases). Trimming left V 7 bases short and J 8 bases short, with 14 bases between. CDR3 length: 12 residues. Germline CDR1 and CDR2: MDHEN and SYDVKM. CDR3 sequence: CASNGGAGGYTF. Here the CDR3 DNA reads TGTGCCAGCAATGGGGGCGCGGGGGGCTACACCTTC.

The gene calls are TRBV4-2 and TRBJ2-5; D tentatively fits TRBD1 or TRBD2 (6 bases each). The CDR3 sequence is 15 residues long. The germline gives CDR1 LGHNA, CDR2 YNFKEQ. V lost 6 bases and J 3 bases, leaving 17 bases between the germline ends. CDR3 nucleotide sequence: TGTGCCAGCAGAGACCCGGGGGCTAGCGAAGAGACCCAGTACTTC. Translation: CASRDPGASEETQYF.

In DNA form, the CDR3 reads TGTGCCATCAACGAACGGGACGTCATAACAGATACGCAGTATTTT. The encoded protein is CAINERDVITDTQYF. The chain is built from TRBV10-3 and TRBJ2-3; D possibly matches TRBD1 or TRBD2 (5 bases each). This CDR3 comprises 15 residues. Trimming removed 7 bases from V and 3 bases from J, with 17 bases in between. The germline V gene has CDR1 ENHRY and CDR2 SYGVKD.